This T cell receptor beta chain comes out of a study of technical replicates of blood from a few donors. Germline V gene lookup returns CDR1 SEHNR and CDR2 FQNEAQ (reference sequence). CDR3 length equals 14 residues. Germline trimming cut 5 bases from V and 4 bases from J; bases unmatched to any gene: 5. This clone came up once. Clones were sequenced by immunoSEQ multiplex PCR, and TCRdb holds only the in-frame ones, with some missing. The sample contains around 80,000 clones, about 91% of which appear only once. The source of this sequence is a human donor in good health. The rearrangement joins TRBV7-9 to TRBJ1-3; TRBD1 matches at 7 bases. The sample taken for sequencing was T cells isolated from PBMCs. This CDR3 reads CASSTQGLGNTIYF. The DNA of the CDR3 is TGTGCCAGCAGCACACAGGGGTTAGGAAACACCATATATTTT.